The 2 T cell receptor beta chains in this list originate from one sample, sequenced in a study of cytomegalovirus exposure and HLA in healthy donors. In the PCR, 60 Vbeta and 13 Jbeta primers were used. Clones were read by immunoSEQ multiplex PCR, and TCRdb kept only the in-frame ones, dropping some. Of approximately 100,000 clones listed, approximately 79% are singletons. Sequenced sample: PBMCs. These receptors all stem from a woman aged 40 to 50 in good health and CMV-seronegative.

The chain employs TRBV4-1 and TRBJ1-2; D unresolved. Germline CDR1 reads MGHRA; CDR2 reads YSYEKL. The CDR3 has 17 residues. The V gene lost 3 bases and the J gene lost 7 bases, with 24 bases spanning the gap. CDR3 bases: TGCGCCAGCAGCCATGTAATCCTGAGCCCCGCGCGTCGTGGCTACACCTTC. This gives the protein CASSHVILSPARRGYTF.

The chain links TRBV6-5 to TRBJ2-2, with TRBD2 identical over 8 bases. The germline V gene has CDR1 MNHEY and CDR2 SVGAGI. There are 15 residues in the CDR3. Trimming at V came to 2 bases and at J to 7 bases, leaving 6 bases not matched to a gene. CDR3 DNA: TGTGCCAGCAGTTACGGCGGGACTAGGCACGGGGAGCTGTTTTTT. It codes for CASSYGGTRHGELFF.